One sample yielded the 15 T cell receptor beta chains listed below, sequenced in a study of OX40 agonist ivuxolimab in advanced cancers. Assay: immunoSEQ multiplex PCR; the TCRdb copy retains only in-frame clones and omits some. Here the sample spans about 28,000 clones, 85% being singletons. The specimen was CD4+ or CD8+ T cells sorted from blood, collected in a trial of the OX40 agonist ivuxolimab. The receptors were gathered from an adult with an advanced solid tumor such as melanoma, head and neck, liver or kidney cancer.

The DNA of the CDR3 is TGCGCCAGCAGCCCAAGCCGGATAGCAAACTATGGCTACACCTTC. Its translation is CASSPSRIANYGYTF. The chain joins TRBV4-3 to TRBJ1-2; D not resolved. Germline-derived CDR1 and CDR2 are LGHNA and YSLEER. The CDR3 is made up of 15 amino acids. V was pared by 4 bases and J by 2 bases, with 14 bases between.

The chain carries TRBV6-5 and TRBJ2-7; 12 bases agree with TRBD2. CDR1 MNHEY and CDR2 SVGAGI come from the germline V gene. This CDR3 is built from 13 residues. This CDR3 reads CASRTSGVGEQYF. CDR3 DNA sequence: TGTGCGAGTCGGACTAGCGGGGTCGGGGAGCAGTACTTC.

This clone was counted a single time. The chain has TRBV4-3 and TRBJ2-4; D uncertain. Looked up from germline, CDR1 is LGHNA and CDR2 is YSLEER. The CDR3 sequence is 14 residues long. Trimming took 1 base from V and 7 from J, leaving 11 bases between them. Here the CDR3 reads CASSQGEGRNIQYF. The CDR3 DNA reads TGCGCCAGCAGCCAAGGCGAAGGGCGGAACATTCAGTACTTC.

The chain recombines TRBV5-4 with TRBJ1-2, with D perhaps TRBD1 (6 bases). The CDR3 runs to 15 residues. The germline V and J ends were trimmed by 9 bases and 5 bases, with 23 bases remaining between them. Germline V CDR1 and CDR2: SGHNT, YYREEE (reference sequence). The CDR3 DNA follows: TGTGCCATCGACACAACAAACAGGGAGGGGTATGGCTACACCTTC. Amino acid sequence: CAIDTTNREGYGYTF. Full variable domain (remainder filled in from reference TRBV5-4 and TRBJ1-2): ETGVTQSPTHLIKTRGQQVTLRCSSQSGHNTVSWYQQALGQGPQFIFQYYREEENGRGNFPPRFSGLQFPNYSSELNVNALELDDSALYLCAIDTTNREGYGYTFGSGTRLTVV.

The sample holds a few counts of this clone. Other DNA sequences in this specimen translate into the identical CDR3. The V gene is TRBV27, the J gene TRBJ2-7, with TRBD1 as a possible D gene (6 bases). The germline CDR1 and CDR2 sequences are MNHEY and SMNVEV (reference sequence). The CDR3 length is 14 residues. Trimming took off 3 bases at V and 0 bases at J, with 9 bases between the two ends. CDR3 sequence: CASSFLGGSYEQYF. The CDR3 coding sequence is TGTGCCAGCAGTTTCTTAGGGGGCTCCTACGAGCAGTACTTC.

The J gene is TRBJ2-1, the V gene TRBV6-4; 9 bases are a match to TRBD2. This CDR3 contains 15 residues. The germline V gene has CDR1 MRHNA and CDR2 SNTAGT. The junction had 3 bases not matched to a gene; V was cut back by 2 bases and J by 4 bases. The CDR3 DNA is TGTGCCAGCAGTGACGGTAGCGGGGGTTACAATGAGCAGTTCTTC. Translation gives CASSDGSGGYNEQFF.

CDR3 protein: CASSPGQMGNEQFF. As DNA, the CDR3 is TGTGCCAGCAGCCCGGGACAGATGGGAAATGAGCAGTTCTTC. The rearrangement joins TRBV4-2 to TRBJ2-1, with 7 bases aligning to TRBD1. Trimming cost V 4 bases and J 7 bases; bases outside gene matches: 7. Germline CDR1 and CDR2: LGHNA and YNFKEQ. The CDR3 has 14 amino acids.

V usage is TRBV5-6 and J usage is TRBJ2-1; the D gene is possibly TRBD2 (6 bases). This CDR3 is built from 17 residues. The V gene's germline CDR1 is SGHDT and CDR2 YYEEEE. The V and J ends lost 0 bases and 6 bases respectively, with 19 bases between them. CDR3: CASSLVSWGVWSNEQFF. The CDR3 region has the DNA TGTGCCAGCAGCTTGGTTTCCTGGGGGGTTTGGAGCAATGAGCAGTTCTTC.

V usage is TRBV19 and J usage is TRBJ1-2; D may be TRBD1 (5 bases). Trimming shortened V by 3 bases and J by 4 bases, and 9 bases separated the two germline ends. Looked up from germline, CDR1 is LNHDA and CDR2 is SQIVND (reference sequence). CDR3 length: 13 amino acids. The CDR3 sequence: CASSMGQIYGYTF. CDR3 bases: TGTGCCAGTAGTATGGGGCAGATCTATGGCTACACCTTC.

About this clone: A far larger clone is off by one base, so a read error is likely. This rearrangement joins TRBV11-2 to TRBJ1-1; 7 bases fit TRBD1. Trimming at V came to 5 bases and at J to 1 base, leaving 13 bases not matched to a gene. The CDR3 sequence is 17 residues long. Germline lookup yields CDR1 SGHAT and CDR2 FQNNGV. CDR3 nucleotides: TGTGCCAGCAGCCAAGAGTCGAATGAGGGGGCGAACACTGAAGCTTTCTTT. This translates into CASSQESNEGANTEAFF.

The V call is TRBV7-9, the J call TRBJ1-2, with TRBD1 as a possible D gene (5 bases). This CDR3 has 15 residues. Germline V gene lookup returns CDR1 SEHNR and CDR2 FQNEAQ (reference sequence). Trimming stripped 5 bases from V and 2 bases from J, with 15 bases between. CDR3 sequence (DNA): TGTGCCAGCAGCCAGGGTGGAGCCCGGAACTATGGCTACACCTTC. This sequence encodes CASSQGGARNYGYTF. Drawing the rest from reference TRBV7-9 and TRBJ1-2, the complete variable domain is DTGVSQNPRHKITKRGQNVTFRCDPISEHNRLYWYRQTLGQGPEFLTYFQNEAQLEKSRLLSDRFSAERPKGSFSTLEIQRTEQGDSAMYLCASSQGGARNYGYTFGSGTRLTVV.

This sequence joins TRBV5-4 and TRBJ2-1, with D possibly matching TRBD1 (5 bases). Germline CDR1 and CDR2: SGHNT and YYREEE (reference sequence). The CDR3 length is 15 residues. V lost 2 bases to trimming and J lost 0 bases, with 9 bases between them. CDR3 nucleotide sequence: TGTGCCAGCAGCTTTAGACAGAGCTCCTACAATGAGCAGTTCTTC. It specifies CASSFRQSSYNEQFF.

This clone was seen only a few times. The J gene is TRBJ1-1, the V gene TRBV4-3; possibly TRBD1 for D (5 bases). The ends were cut back, 0 bases at V and 4 bases at J, with 12 bases in the middle. The V gene's germline CDR1 is LGHNA and CDR2 YSLEER. The CDR3 consists of 15 residues. CDR3 region: CASSQDRGGATEAFF. The CDR3 coding sequence is TGCGCCAGCAGCCAAGATCGGGGTGGGGCCACTGAAGCTTTCTTT.

This clone was detected only once. V is TRBV15 and J is TRBJ1-2, with 10 nucleotides matching TRBD1. The CDR3 consists of 16 residues. V lost 5 bases and J lost 6; bases outside the gene matches: 12. The germline V gene has CDR1 LNHNV and CDR2 YYDKDF (reference sequence). CDR3 region: CATSEPGQGLVDGYTF. The CDR3 coding sequence is TGTGCCACCAGCGAACCGGGACAGGGGCTTGTCGATGGCTACACCTTC.

CDR3 nucleotide sequence: TGTGCCAGCACATTAAATCCATCTGGGGCCAACGTCCTGACTTTC. This encodes CASTLNPSGANVLTF. The chain carries TRBV28 and TRBJ2-6; D unclear. The CDR3 contains 15 residues. Trimming removed 7 bases at V and 1 base at J, with 11 bases between. Per the germline V gene, CDR1 is MDHEN and CDR2 is SYDVKM.